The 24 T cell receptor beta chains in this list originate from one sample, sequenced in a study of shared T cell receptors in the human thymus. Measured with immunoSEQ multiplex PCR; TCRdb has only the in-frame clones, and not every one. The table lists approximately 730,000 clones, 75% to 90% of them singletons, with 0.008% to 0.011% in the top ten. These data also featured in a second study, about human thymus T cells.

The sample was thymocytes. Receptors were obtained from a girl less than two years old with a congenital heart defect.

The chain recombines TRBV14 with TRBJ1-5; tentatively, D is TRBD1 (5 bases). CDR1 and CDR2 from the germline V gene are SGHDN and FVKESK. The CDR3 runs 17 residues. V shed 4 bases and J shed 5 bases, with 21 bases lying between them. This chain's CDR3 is CASSPPWEGLFYQPQHF. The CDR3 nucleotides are TGTGCCAGCAGCCCGCCCTGGGAGGGGCTTTTCTATCAGCCCCAGCATTTT. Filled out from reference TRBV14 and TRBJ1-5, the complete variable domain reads EAGVTQFPSHSVIEKGQTVTLRCDPISGHDNLYWYRRVMGKEIKFLLHFVKESKQDESGMPNNRFLAERTGGTYSTLKVQPAELEDSGVYFCASSPPWEGLFYQPQHFGDGTRLSIL.

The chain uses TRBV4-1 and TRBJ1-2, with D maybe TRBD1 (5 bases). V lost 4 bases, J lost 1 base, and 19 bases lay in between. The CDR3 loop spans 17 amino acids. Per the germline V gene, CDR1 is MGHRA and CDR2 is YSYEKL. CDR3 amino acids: CASSPQTETEDNYGYTF. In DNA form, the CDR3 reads TGCGCCAGCAGCCCGCAAACAGAGACAGAAGATAACTATGGCTACACCTTC.

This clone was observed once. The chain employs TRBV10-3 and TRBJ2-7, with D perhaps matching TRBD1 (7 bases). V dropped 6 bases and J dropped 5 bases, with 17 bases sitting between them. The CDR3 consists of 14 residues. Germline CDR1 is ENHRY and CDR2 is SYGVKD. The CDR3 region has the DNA TGTGCCATCAGCGAACCAGGGGGGCACCACGAGCAGTACTTC. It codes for CAISEPGGHHEQYF.

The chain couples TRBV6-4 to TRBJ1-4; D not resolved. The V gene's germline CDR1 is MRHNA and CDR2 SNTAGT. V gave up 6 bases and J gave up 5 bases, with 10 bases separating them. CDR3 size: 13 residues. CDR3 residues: CASRGDQNEKLFF. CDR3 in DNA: TGTGCCAGCAGGGGCGACCAAAATGAAAAACTGTTTTTT.

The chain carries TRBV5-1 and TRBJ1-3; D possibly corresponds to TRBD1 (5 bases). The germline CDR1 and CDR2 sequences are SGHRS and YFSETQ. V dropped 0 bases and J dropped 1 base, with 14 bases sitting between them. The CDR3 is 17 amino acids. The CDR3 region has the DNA TGCGCCAGCAGCTTGGGTAGGGGAGGTGGTTCTGGAAACACCATATATTTT. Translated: CASSLGRGGGSGNTIYF.

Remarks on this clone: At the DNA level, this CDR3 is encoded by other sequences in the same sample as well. The CDR3 region is CASSTTGNEQYF. CDR3 nucleotides: TGTGCCAGCAGCACTACAGGGAACGAGCAGTACTTC. This sequence joins TRBV5-6 and TRBJ2-7; tentative D call: TRBD1 (6 bases). CDR1 is SGHDT and CDR2 is YYEEEE in the germline V gene. The V end was cut by 4 bases, the J end by 5 bases, with 10 bases between. The CDR3 has 12 amino acids. Full variable domain (missing parts from reference TRBV5-6 and TRBJ2-7): DAGVTQSPTHLIKTRGQQVTLRCSPKSGHDTVSWYQQALGQGPQFIFQYYEEEERQRGNFPDRFSGHQFPNYSSELNVNALLLGDSALYLCASSTTGNEQYFGPGTRLTVT.

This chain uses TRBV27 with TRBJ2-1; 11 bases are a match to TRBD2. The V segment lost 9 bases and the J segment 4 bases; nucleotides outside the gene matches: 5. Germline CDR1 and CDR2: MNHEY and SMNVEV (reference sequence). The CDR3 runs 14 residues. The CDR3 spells CARIAGGPYNEQFF. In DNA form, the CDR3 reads TGTGCCAGAATAGCGGGGGGGCCATACAATGAGCAGTTCTTC.

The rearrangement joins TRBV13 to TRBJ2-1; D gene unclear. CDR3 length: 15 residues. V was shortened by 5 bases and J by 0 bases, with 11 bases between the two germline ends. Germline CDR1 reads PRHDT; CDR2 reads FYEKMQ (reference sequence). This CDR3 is CASSTPSGSYNEQFF. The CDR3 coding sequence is TGTGCCAGCAGCACCCCGTCGGGCTCCTACAATGAGCAGTTCTTC.

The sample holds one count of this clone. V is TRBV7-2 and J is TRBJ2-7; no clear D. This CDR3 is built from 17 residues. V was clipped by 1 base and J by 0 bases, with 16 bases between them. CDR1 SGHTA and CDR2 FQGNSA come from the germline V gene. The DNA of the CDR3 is TGTGCCAGCAGCTTAGGACCAGGCAATCGTATCTCCTACGAGCAGTACTTC. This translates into CASSLGPGNRISYEQYF.

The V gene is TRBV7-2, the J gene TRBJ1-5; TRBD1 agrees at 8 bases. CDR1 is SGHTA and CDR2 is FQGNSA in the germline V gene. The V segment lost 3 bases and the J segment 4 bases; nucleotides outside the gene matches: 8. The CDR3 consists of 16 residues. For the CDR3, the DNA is TGTGCCAGCAGCTTCGGTAAGGACAGGGATAATCAGCCCCAGCATTTT. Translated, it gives CASSFGKDRDNQPQHF.

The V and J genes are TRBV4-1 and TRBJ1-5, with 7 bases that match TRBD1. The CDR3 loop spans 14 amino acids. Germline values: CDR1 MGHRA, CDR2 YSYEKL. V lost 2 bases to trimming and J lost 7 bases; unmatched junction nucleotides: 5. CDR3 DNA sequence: TGCGCCAGCAGCCAAAGGGGGCTGAGACAGCCCCAGCATTTT. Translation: CASSQRGLRQPQHF.

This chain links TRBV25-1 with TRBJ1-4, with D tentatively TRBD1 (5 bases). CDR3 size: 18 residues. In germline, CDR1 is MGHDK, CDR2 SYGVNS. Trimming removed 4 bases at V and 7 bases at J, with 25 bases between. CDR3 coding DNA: TGTGCCAGCAGTGGTCACAGGTTAGGACGGCGGATAGGTGAAAAACTGTTTTTT. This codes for CASSGHRLGRRIGEKLFF.

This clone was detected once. DNA of the CDR3: TGTGCCAGCAGTTCCCCAAAAAGACTAGCGGGACCACAAGAGACCCAGTACTTC. Encoded protein: CASSSPKRLAGPQETQYF. The J gene is TRBJ2-5, the V gene TRBV28, with 11 bases lining up with TRBD2. The CDR3 is 18 residues long. With V trimmed by 4 bases and J by 2 bases, 12 bases remained unmatched. Germline V gene lookup returns CDR1 MDHEN and CDR2 SYDVKM.

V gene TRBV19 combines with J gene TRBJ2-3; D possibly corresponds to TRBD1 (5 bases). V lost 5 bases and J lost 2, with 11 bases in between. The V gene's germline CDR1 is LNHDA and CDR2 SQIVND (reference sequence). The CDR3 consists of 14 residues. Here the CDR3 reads CASSSPRATDTQYF. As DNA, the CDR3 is TGTGCCAGTAGTTCCCCCAGGGCCACAGATACGCAGTATTTT.

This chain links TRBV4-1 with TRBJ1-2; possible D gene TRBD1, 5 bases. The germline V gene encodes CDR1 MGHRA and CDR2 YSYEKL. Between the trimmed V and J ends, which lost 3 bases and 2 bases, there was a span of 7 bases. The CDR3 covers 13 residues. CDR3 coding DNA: TGCGCCAGCAGCCAGGGGGGGAACTATGGCTACACCTTC. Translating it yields CASSQGGNYGYTF.

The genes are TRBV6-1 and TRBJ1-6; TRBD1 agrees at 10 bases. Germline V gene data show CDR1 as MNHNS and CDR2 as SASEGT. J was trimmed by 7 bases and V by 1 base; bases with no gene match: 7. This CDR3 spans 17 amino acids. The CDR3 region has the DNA TGTGCCAGCAGTGAAGTAGACAGGGGGCTGACGAATTCACCCCTCCACTTT. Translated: CASSEVDRGLTNSPLHF.

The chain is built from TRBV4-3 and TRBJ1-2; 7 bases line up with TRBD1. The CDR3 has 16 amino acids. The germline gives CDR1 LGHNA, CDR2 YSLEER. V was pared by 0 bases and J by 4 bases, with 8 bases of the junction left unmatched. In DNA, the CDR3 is TGCGCCAGCAGCCAAGATTTTCGGGACAGCCGCTATGGCTACACCTTC. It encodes CASSQDFRDSRYGYTF.

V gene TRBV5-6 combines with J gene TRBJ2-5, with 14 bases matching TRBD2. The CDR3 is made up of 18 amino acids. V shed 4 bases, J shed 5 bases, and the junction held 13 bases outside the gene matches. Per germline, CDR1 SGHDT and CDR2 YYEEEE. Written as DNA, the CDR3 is TGTGCCAGCAGCCCGACCCTCTCGACTAGCGGGGGGGTGGAGACCCAGTACTTC. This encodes CASSPTLSTSGGVETQYF.

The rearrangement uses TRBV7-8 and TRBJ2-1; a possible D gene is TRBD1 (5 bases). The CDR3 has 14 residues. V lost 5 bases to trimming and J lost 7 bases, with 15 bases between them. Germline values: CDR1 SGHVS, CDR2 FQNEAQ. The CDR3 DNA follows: TGTGCCAGCAGCCTTCTTTCTAGGGGAAATGAGCAGTTCTTC. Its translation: CASSLLSRGNEQFF.

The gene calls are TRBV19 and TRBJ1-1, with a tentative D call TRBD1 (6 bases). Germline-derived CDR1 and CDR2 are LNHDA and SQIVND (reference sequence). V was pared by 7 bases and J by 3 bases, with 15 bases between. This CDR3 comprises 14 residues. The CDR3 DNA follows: TGTGCCAGTAAATTCAGGGGAGTGGACACTGAAGCTTTCTTT. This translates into CASKFRGVDTEAFF.

This CDR3 reads CASSLADGTGHCGYTF. The CDR3 region has the DNA TGTGCCAGCAGCTTAGCGGACGGGACAGGGCATTGTGGCTACACCTTC. This sequence joins TRBV7-2 and TRBJ1-2, with 9 nucleotides matching TRBD1. Germline lookup yields CDR1 SGHTA and CDR2 FQGNSA. There are 16 residues in the CDR3. The V and J ends lost 0 bases and 7 bases, in that order; junction bases with no gene match: 9.

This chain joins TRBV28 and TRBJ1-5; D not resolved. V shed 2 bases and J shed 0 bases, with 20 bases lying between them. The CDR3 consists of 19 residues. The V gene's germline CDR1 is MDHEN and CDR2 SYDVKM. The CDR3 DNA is TGTGCCAGCAGTTTAGGAGTTCGAGGGTATGGAAATAGCAATCAGCCCCAGCATTTT. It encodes CASSLGVRGYGNSNQPQHF.

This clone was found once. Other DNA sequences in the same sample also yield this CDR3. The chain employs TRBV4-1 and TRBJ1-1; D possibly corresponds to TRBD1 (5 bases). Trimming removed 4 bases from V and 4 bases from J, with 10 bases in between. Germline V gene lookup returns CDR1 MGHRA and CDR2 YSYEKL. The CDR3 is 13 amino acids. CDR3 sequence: CASSRQGSTEAFF. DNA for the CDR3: TGCGCCAGCAGCCGCCAGGGCAGCACTGAAGCTTTCTTT.

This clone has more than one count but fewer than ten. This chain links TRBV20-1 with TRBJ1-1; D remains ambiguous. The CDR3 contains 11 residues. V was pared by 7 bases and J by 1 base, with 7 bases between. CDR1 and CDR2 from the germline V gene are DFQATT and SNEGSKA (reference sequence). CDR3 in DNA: TGCAGTGTTCAGTCGAACACTGAAGCTTTCTTT. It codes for CSVQSNTEAFF.